This TCR beta chain was captured by sequencing in a study of early T cells in non-severe SARS-CoV-2 infection. At least ten counts were recorded for this clonotype. Using its own MiXCR run on the 5' RACE reads, TCRdb lists one record per CDR3 protein. Of fewer than 40,000 distinct CDR3 sequences in the sample, around 5% are singletons; the top ten hold around 3.4%. The sample comprised whole blood. The receptor was isolated from an adult who was a healthcare worker with PCR-confirmed SARS-CoV-2 infection or an uninfected control (not recorded which).

CDR3 region: CASSVVGTLISQETQYF. CDR3 in DNA: TGTGCCAGCAGCGTAGTAGGGACACTAATAAGCCAAGAGACCCAGTACTTC. The chain employs TRBV9 and TRBJ2-5, with D maybe TRBD1 (6 bases). The CDR3 is 17 amino acids. The V and J ends lost 0 bases and 1 base respectively, with 16 bases between them. In germline, CDR1 is SGDLS, CDR2 YYNGEE.